This TCR beta chain was sequenced during a study of cytotoxic CD8 clonotypes in ibrutinib-treated CLL. Study as a whole: In all, 10 to 11 patients were relapsed/refractory, under 16 were treatment-naive and roughly 18 were IGHV unmutated.

The CDR3 runs to 16 residues. Germline V CDR1 and CDR2: SGDLS, YYNGEE. J was trimmed by 6 bases and V by 3 bases; bases with no gene match: 10. The repertoire was sequenced with immunoSEQ multiplex PCR; TCRdb's copy has only in-frame clones and lacks some. This table holds 110,000 to 150,000 clones, 76% found once. Details on this clone: The antigen is not known.

Findings and limits, study-wide: In comparison with age-matched healthy donors, baseline clonality was higher and tracked circulating CD8+ T-cell counts. Clonality went higher at ibrutinib response and then dropped back toward baseline at progression.

The TCR originated in a human donor with chronic lymphocytic leukemia. The sequences come from PBMCs, collected after 24 months of ibrutinib treatment. J is TRBJ2-1 and V is TRBV9; TRBD1 matches at 9 bases. DNA for the CDR3: TGTGCCAGCAGCGCCCCCCCGGGACAGGGATTCAATGAGCAGTTCTTC. Translated: CASSAPPGQGFNEQFF. Variable domain in full (rest from reference TRBV9 and TRBJ2-1): DSGVTQTPKHLITATGQRVTLRCSPRSGDLSVYWYQQSLDQGLQFLIQYYNGEERAKGNILERFSAQQFPDLHSELNLSSLELGDSALYFCASSAPPGQGFNEQFFGPGTRLTVL.